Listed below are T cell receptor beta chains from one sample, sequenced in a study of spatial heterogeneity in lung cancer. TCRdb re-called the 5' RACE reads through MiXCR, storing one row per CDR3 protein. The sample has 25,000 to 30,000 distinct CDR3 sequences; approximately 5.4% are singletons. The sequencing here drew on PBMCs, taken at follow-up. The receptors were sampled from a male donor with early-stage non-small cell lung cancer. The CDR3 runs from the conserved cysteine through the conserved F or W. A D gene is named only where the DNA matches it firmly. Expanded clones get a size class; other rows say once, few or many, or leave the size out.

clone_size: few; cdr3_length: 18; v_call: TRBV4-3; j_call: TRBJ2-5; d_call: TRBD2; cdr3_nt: TGCGCCAGCAGCCAACAACCTCTTACTAGCGGAGGGCAAGAGACCCAGTACTTC; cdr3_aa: CASSQQPLTSGGQETQYF
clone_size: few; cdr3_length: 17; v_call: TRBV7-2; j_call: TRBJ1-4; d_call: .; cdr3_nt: TGTGCCAGCAGCTTAGGAGGCAGCCCGGCGGCTAATGAAAAACTGTTTTTT; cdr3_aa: CASSLGGSPAANEKLFF
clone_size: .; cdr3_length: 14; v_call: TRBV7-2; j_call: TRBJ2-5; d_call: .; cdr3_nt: TGTGCCAGCAGCTCCTCCCCCAATTTAGAGACCCAGTACTTC; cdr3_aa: CASSSSPNLETQYF
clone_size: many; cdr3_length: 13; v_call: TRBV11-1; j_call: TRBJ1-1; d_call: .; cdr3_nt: TGTGCCAGCAGCTCCACATTGAACACTGAAGCTTTCTTT; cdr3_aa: CASSSTLNTEAFF
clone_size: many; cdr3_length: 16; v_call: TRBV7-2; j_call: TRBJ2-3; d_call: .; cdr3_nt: TGTGCCAGCACCCGGCCCCCGGGACTCAGCACAGATACGCAGTATTTT; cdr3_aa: CASTRPPGLSTDTQYF
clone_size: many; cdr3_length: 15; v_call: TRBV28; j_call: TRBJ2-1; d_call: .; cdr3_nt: TGTGCCAGCAGTTTAGTGGGTCCCTCGGTTGATGAGCAGTTCTTC; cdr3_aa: CASSLVGPSVDEQFF
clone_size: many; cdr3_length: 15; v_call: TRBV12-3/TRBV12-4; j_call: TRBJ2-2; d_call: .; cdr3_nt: TGTGCCAGCAGTCCAGTGGACAGTGACACCGGGGAGCTGTTTTTT; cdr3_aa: CASSPVDSDTGELFF
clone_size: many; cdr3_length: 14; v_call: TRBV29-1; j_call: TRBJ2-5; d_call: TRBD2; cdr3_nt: TGCAGCGATACTAGCGGGGGAGTCGGTGAGACCCAGTACTTC; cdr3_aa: CSDTSGGVGETQYF
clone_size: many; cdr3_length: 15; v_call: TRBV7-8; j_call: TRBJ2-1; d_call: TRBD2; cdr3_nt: TGTGCCAGCAGCTTAGTAGGGGCGGGGGTGATTGAGCAGTTCTTC; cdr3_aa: CASSLVGAGVIEQFF
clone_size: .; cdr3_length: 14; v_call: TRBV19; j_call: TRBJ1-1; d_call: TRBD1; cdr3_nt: TGTGCCAGTAGTAACAGGGGACTGAACACTGAAGCTTTCTTT; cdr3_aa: CASSNRGLNTEAFF
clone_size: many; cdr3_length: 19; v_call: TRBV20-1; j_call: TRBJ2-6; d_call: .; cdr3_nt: TGCAGTGCTAGACCCGCGTTGGCCACAAGCAAGTCCGGGGCCAACGTCCTGACTTTC; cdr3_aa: CSARPALATSKSGANVLTF
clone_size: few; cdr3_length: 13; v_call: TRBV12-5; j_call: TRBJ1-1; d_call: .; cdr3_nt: TGTGCTAGTGAACTCGGACGCAACACTGAAGCTTTCTTT; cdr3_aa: CASELGRNTEAFF
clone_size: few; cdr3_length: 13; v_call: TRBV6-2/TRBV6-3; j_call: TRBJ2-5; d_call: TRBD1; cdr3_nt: TGTGCCAGCAGACGGACAGGGGCAGAGACCCAGTACTTC; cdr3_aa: CASRRTGAETQYF
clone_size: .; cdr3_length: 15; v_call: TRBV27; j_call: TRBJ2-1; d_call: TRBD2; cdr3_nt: TGTGCCAGCAGTTTAATTTTAGCGGGAATTAATGAGCAGTTCTTC; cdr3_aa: CASSLILAGINEQFF
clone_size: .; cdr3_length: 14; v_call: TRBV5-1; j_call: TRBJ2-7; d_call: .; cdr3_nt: TGCGCCAGCAGCTTGGACACCACCCGCTACGAGCAGTACTTC; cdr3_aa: CASSLDTTRYEQYF